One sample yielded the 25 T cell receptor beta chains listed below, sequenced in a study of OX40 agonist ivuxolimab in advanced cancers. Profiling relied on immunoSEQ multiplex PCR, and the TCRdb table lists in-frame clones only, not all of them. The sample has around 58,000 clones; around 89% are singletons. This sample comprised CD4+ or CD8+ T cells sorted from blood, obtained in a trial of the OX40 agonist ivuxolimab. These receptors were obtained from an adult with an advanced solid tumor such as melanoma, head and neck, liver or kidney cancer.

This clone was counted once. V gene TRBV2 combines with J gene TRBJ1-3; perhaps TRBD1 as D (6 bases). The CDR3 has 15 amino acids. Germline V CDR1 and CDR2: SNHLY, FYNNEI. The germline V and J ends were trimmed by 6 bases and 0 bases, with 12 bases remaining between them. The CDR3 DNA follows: TGTGCCAGCAGCCCGGACAGCCTCTCTGGAAACACCATATATTTT. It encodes CASSPDSLSGNTIYF.

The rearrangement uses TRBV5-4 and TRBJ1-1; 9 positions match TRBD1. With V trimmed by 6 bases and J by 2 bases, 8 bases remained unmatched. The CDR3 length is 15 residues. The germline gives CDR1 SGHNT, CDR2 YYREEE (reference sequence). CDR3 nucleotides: TGTGCCAGCAACCCAAGACAGGGGGTAAACACTGAAGCTTTCTTT. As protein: CASNPRQGVNTEAFF.

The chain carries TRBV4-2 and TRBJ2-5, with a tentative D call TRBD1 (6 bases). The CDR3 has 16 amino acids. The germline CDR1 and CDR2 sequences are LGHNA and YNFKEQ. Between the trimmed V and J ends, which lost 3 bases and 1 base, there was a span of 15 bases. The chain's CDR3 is CASSQMLRGSQETQYF. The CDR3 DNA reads TGTGCCAGCAGCCAGATGCTCAGGGGTTCCCAAGAGACCCAGTACTTC.

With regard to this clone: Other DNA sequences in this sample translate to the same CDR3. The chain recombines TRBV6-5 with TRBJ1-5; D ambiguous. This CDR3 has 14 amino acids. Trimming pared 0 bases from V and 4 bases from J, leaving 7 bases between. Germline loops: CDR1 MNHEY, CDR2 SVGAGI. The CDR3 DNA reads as TGTGCCAGCAGTTACTCGGGCGGAAATCAGCCCCAGCATTTT. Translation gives CASSYSGGNQPQHF.

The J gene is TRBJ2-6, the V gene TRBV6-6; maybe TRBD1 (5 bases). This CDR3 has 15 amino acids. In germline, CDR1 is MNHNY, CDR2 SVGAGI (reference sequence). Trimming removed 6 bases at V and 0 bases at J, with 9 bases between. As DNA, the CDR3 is TGTGCCAGCAGCCTCCAGGGCTCTGGGGCCAACGTCCTGACTTTC. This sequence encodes CASSLQGSGANVLTF.

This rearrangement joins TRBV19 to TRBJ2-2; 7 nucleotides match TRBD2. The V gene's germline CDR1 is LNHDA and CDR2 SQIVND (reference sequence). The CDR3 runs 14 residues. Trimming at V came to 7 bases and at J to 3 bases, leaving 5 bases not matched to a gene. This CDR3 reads CASKAGVYTGELFF. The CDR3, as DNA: TGTGCCAGTAAGGCGGGAGTGTACACCGGGGAGCTGTTTTTT.

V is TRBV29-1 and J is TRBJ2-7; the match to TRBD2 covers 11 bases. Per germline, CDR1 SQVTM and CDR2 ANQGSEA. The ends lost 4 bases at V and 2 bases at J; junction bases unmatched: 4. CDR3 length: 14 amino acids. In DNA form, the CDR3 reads TGCAGCGTTGCATCGACTAGCGGGGCCTACGAGCAGTACTTC. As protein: CSVASTSGAYEQYF.

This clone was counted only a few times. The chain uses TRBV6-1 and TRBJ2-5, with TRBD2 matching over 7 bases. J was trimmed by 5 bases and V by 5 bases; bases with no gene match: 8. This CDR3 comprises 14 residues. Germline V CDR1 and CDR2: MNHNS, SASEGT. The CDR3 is CASSKFGREETQYF. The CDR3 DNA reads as TGTGCCAGCAGTAAATTCGGGCGGGAGGAGACCCAGTACTTC.

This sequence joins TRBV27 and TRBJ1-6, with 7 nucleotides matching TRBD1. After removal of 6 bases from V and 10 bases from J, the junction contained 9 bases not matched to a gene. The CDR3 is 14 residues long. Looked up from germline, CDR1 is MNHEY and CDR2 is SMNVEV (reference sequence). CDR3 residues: CASRTTGPTSPLHF. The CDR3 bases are TGTGCCAGCAGAACGACAGGGCCCACATCACCCCTCCACTTT.

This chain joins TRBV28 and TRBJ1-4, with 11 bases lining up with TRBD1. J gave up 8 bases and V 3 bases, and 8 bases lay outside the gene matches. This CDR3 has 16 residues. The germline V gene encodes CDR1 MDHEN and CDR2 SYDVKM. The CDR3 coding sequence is TGTGCCAGCAGTTTGCTTGGGGACAGGGGGAGAGAAAAACTGTTTTTT. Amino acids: CASSLLGDRGREKLFF.

Written as DNA, the CDR3 is TGTGCCAGCAGTACCATCATGAACACTGAAGCTTTCTTT. Translation gives CASSTIMNTEAFF. V gene TRBV2 combines with J gene TRBJ1-1; the D is unclear. This CDR3 spans 13 amino acids. The germline CDR1 and CDR2 sequences are SNHLY and FYNNEI. The V end lost 5 bases, the J end lost 0 bases, and 7 bases lay between the germline ends.

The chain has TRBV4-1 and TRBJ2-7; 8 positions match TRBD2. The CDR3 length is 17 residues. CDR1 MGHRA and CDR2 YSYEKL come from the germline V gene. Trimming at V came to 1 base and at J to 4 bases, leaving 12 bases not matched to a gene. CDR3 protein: CASSQGVGAGANYEQYF. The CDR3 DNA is TGCGCCAGCAGCCAAGGCGTAGGAGCGGGAGCGAATTACGAGCAGTACTTC.

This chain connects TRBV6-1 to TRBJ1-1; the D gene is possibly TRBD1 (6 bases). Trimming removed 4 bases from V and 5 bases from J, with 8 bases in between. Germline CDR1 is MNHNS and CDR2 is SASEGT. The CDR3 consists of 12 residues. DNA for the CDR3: TGTGCCAGCAGTGGACAGGTAACTGAAGCTTTCTTT. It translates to CASSGQVTEAFF.

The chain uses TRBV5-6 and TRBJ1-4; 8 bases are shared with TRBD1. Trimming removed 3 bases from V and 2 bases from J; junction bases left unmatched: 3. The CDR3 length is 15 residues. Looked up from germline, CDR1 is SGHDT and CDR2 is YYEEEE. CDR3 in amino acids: CASSYRGATNEKLFF. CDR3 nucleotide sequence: TGTGCCAGCAGCTACAGGGGGGCGACTAATGAAAAACTGTTTTTT.

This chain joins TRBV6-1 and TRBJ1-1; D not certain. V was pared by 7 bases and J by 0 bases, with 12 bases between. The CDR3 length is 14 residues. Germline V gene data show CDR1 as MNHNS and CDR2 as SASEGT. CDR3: CASKPGSLNTEAFF. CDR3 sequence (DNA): TGTGCCAGCAAACCAGGATCCCTGAACACTGAAGCTTTCTTT.

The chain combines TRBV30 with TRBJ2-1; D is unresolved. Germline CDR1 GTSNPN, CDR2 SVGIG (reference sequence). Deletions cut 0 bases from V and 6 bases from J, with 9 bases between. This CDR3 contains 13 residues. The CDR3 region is CAWSVGRANEQFF. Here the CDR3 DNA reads TGTGCCTGGAGTGTAGGTCGAGCCAATGAGCAGTTCTTC.

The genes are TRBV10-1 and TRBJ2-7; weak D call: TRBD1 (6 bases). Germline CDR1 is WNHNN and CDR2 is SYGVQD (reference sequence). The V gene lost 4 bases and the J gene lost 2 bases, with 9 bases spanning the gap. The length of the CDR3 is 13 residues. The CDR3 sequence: CASSGRDTYEQYF. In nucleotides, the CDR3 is TGCGCCAGCAGTGGCCGGGACACCTACGAGCAGTACTTC.

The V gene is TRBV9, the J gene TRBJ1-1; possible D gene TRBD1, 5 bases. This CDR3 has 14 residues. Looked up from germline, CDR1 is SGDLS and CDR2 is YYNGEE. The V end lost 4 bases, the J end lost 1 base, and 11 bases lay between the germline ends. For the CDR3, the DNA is TGTGCCAGCAGCACCCTGACAGAGAACACTGAAGCTTTCTTT. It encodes CASSTLTENTEAFF.

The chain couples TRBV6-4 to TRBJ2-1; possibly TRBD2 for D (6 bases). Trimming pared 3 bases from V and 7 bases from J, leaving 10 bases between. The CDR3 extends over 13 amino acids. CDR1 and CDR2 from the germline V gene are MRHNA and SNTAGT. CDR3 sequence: CASSDSGVNEQFF. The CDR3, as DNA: TGTGCCAGCAGTGATTCGGGGGTAAATGAGCAGTTCTTC.

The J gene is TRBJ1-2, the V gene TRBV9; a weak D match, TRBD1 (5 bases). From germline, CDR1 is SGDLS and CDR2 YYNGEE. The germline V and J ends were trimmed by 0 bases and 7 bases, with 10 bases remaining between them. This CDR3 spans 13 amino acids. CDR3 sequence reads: CASSVGPGGGYTF. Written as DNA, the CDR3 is TGTGCCAGCAGCGTAGGTCCGGGGGGTGGCTACACCTTC.

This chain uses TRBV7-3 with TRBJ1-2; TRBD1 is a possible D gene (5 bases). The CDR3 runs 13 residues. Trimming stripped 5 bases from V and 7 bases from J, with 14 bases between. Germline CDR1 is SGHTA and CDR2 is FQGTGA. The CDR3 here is CASSEGKGFGYTF. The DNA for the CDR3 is TGTGCCAGCAGCGAGGGGAAGGGGTTTGGCTACACCTTC.

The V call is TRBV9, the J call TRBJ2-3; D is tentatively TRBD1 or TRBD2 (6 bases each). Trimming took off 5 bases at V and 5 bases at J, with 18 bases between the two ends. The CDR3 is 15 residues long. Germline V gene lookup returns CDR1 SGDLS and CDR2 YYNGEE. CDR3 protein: CASSLSTGAKDTQYF. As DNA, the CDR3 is TGTGCCAGCAGTCTCTCAACGGGGGCCAAAGATACGCAGTATTTT.

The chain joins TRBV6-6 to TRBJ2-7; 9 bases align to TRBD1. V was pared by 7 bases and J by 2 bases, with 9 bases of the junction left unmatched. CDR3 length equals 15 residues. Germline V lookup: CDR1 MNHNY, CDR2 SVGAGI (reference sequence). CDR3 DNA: TGTGCCAGCACTTCGGGCGGGACAGGGCCCTACGAGCAGTACTTC. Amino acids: CASTSGGTGPYEQYF.

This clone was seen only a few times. CDR3 nucleotides: TGTGCCAGCAGTTCGACTAACACCGGGGAGCTGTTTTTT. Translating gives CASSSTNTGELFF. The chain employs TRBV27 and TRBJ2-2; no firm D call. The CDR3 consists of 13 residues. V was cut by 4 bases and J by 2 bases, with 5 bases left in between. Germline V CDR1 and CDR2: MNHEY, SMNVEV (reference sequence).

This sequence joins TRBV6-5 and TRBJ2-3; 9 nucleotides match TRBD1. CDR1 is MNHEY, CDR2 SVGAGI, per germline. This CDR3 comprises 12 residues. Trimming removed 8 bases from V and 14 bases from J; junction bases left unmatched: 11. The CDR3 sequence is CASGPGTGFRYF. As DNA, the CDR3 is TGTGCCAGCGGCCCCGGGACAGGGTTTAGGTATTTT.